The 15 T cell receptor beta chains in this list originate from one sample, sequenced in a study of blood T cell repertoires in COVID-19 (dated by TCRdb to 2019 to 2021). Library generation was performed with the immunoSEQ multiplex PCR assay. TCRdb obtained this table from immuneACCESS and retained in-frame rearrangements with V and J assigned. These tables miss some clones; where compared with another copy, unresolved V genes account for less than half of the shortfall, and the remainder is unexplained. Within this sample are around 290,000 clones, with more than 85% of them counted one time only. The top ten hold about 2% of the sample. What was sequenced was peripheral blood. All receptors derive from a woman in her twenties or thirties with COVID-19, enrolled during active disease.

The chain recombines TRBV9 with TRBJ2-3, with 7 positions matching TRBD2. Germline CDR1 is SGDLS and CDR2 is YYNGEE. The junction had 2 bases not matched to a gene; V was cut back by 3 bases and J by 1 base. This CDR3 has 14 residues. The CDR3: CASSATSGTDTQYF. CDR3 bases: TGTGCCAGCAGCGCAACTAGCGGCACAGATACGCAGTATTTT.

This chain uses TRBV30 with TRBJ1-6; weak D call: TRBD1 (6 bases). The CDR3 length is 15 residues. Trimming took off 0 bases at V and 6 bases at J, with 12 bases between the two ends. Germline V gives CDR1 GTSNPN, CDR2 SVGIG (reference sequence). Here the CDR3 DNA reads TGTGCCTGGAGTGTACTGGACAGCTCTAATTCACCCCTCCACTTT. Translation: CAWSVLDSSNSPLHF.

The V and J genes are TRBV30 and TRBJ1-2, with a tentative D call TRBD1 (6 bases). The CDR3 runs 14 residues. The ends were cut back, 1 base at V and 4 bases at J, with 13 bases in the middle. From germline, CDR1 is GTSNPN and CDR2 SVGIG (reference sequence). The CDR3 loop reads CAWSGARTAYGYTF. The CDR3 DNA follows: TGTGCCTGGAGTGGGGCCCGGACAGCCTATGGCTACACCTTC.

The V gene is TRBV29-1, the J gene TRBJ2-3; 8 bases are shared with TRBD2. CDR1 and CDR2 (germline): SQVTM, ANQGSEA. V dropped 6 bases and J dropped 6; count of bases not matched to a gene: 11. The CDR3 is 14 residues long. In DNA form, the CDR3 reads TGCAGCGTGGCTCCTAGCGGGCGGTGGGATACGCAGTATTTT. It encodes CSVAPSGRWDTQYF.

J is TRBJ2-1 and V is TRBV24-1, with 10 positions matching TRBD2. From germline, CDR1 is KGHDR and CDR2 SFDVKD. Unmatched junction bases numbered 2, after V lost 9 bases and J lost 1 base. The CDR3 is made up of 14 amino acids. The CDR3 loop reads CATSSGRSYNEQFF. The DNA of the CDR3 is TGTGCCACCTCTAGCGGGAGATCCTACAATGAGCAGTTCTTC.

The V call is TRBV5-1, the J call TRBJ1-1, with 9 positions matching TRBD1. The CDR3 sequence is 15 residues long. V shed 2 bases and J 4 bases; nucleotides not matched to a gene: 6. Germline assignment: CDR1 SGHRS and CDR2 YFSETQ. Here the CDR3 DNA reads TGCGCCAGCAGCTTAACAGGGGGCGCGAGCACTGAAGCTTTCTTT. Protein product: CASSLTGGASTEAFF.

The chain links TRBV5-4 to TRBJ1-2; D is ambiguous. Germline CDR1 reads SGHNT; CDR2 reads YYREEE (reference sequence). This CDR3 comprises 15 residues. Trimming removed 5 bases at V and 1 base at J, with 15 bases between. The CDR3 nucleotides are TGTGCCAGCAGTCCTCCAGGCGACCTTAACTATGGCTACACCTTC. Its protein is CASSPPGDLNYGYTF.

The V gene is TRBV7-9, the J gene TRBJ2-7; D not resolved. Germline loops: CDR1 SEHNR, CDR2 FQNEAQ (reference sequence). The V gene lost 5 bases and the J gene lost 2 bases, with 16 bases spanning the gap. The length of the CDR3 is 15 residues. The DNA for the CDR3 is TGTGCCAGCAGCCACTGGCTAGATGGAACCTACGAGCAGTACTTC. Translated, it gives CASSHWLDGTYEQYF.

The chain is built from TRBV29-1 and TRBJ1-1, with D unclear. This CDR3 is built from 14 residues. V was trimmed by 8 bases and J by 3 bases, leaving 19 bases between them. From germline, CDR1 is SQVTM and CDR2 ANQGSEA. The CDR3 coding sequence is TGCAGCATTGCTAGTACTCAGAAACACACTGAAGCTTTCTTT. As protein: CSIASTQKHTEAFF.

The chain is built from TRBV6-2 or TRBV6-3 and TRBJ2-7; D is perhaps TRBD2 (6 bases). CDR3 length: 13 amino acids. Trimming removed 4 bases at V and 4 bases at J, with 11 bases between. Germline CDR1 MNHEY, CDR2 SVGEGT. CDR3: CASSFGGWYEQYF. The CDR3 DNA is TGTGCCAGCAGTTTCGGAGGGTGGTACGAGCAGTACTTC.

CDR3 DNA: TGTGCCAGCAGTTCGGAGAAAGGGGGCGACTATGGCTACACCTTC. Encoded protein: CASSSEKGGDYGYTF. The chain carries TRBV3-1 (or the pseudogene TRBV3-2) and TRBJ1-2; 7 bases match TRBD1. This CDR3 has 15 amino acids. The germline gives CDR1 LGHDT, CDR2 YNNKEL (reference sequence). V gave up 6 bases and J gave up 3 bases; unmatched junction bases: 10.

CDR3 in DNA: TGTGCCACCAGTGATTGGCTGGGCGGCTACACCTTC. Encoded protein: CATSDWLGGYTF. The chain employs TRBV24-1 and TRBJ1-2; D is unresolved. The CDR3 is 12 residues long. The germline V gene has CDR1 KGHDR and CDR2 SFDVKD. The V end lost 2 bases, the J end lost 8 bases, and 8 bases lay between the germline ends.

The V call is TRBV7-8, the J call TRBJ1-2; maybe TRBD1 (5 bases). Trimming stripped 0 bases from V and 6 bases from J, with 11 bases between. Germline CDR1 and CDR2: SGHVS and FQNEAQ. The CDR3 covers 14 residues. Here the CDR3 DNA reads TGTGCCAGCAGCTTAGCGGTTGGGGGGGATGGCTACACCTTC. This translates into CASSLAVGGDGYTF.

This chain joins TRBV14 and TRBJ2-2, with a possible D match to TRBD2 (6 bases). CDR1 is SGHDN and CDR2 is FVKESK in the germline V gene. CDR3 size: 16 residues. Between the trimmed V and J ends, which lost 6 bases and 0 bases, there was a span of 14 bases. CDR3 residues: CASRDASETNTGELFF. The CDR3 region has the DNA TGTGCCAGCAGGGACGCTAGCGAAACGAACACCGGGGAGCTGTTTTTT.

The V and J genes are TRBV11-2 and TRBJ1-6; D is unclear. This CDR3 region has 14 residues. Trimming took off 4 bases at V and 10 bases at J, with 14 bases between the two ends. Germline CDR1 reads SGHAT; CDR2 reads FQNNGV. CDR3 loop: CASSWSDGGSPLHF. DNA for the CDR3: TGTGCCAGCAGCTGGTCCGACGGCGGCTCACCCCTCCACTTT.